This T cell receptor beta chain was sequenced in a study of blood T cell repertoires in COVID-19. Across the study: The United States, Italy and Spain supplied acute and convalescent COVID-19 samples. The analysed material was cDNA or gDNA that came from T cells, B-cell-depleted T cells, or PBMCs.

Here immunoSEQ multiplex PCR was the method, and the copy in TCRdb shows in-frame clones only, minus some. Found here are tens of thousands of clones, about four fifths of them singletons; the top ten hold 60% to 80%. Per the germline V gene, CDR1 is SGHTA and CDR2 is FQGNSA. The CDR3 extends over 13 amino acids. V shed 7 bases and J shed 0 bases, with 10 bases lying between them. The rearrangement joins TRBV7-2 to TRBJ2-7; weak D call: TRBD2 (6 bases). This receptor was taken from a man between 65 and 85 years old with acute or convalescent COVID-19. The sample consisted of peripheral blood. The CDR3 coding sequence is TGTGCCAGCACGACTAGGAACTCCTACGAGCAGTACTTC. It codes for CASTTRNSYEQYF.